This T cell receptor (beta chain) comes out of a study of T-cell reconstitution after alpha-beta-depleted transplantation in children. In this sample, this clonotype turned up a few times. V lost 0 bases to trimming and J lost 0 bases, with 12 bases between them. The CDR3 totals 16 residues. Germline V lookup: CDR1 DFQATT, CDR2 SNEGSKA (reference sequence). Preparation of the TCRbeta library was carried out with unique molecular identifiers. TCRdb ran MiXCR on the PCR reads and lists one entry per CDR3 protein. The sample has about 590,000 distinct CDR3 sequences, over 10% seen once; the top ten hold roughly 2.3%.

The sample in question was PBMCs, mostly from graft donor cells, obtained 360 days after TCRalphabeta/CD19-depleted stem cell transplant. This chain uses TRBV20-1 with TRBJ2-1, with a weak D call TRBD2 (6 bases). The sequence derives from a male patient aged 10-17 years who had a stem cell transplant for acute myeloid leukemia, so the T cells may come from the graft donor. CDR3 DNA sequence: TGCAGTGCTAGAGATTGGGCAGCGGGCTCCTACAATGAGCAGTTCTTC. This gives the protein CSARDWAAGSYNEQFF.